This TCR beta chain emerged from a study of T cell responses to AZD1222 COVID-19 vaccine. Overall study context: Both about-4-week and about-12-week second-dose recipients were combined. Study observations and caveats: With two AZD1222 doses given, Spike-specific TCR breadth and depth both rose. Targets within unmutated variant regions were reportedly found for nearly half of spike-specific TCRs. Repertoire sampling happened only post peak T cell response.

Libraries were prepared by immunoSEQ multiplex PCR; TCRdb keeps only in-frame clonotypes and omits some of them. The data contain about 57,000 clones, roughly 86% of them seen just once; the ten biggest clones take up 16%. In germline, CDR1 is SEHNR, CDR2 FQNEAQ (reference sequence). This CDR3 spans 13 amino acids. V shed 5 bases and J shed 6 bases, with 11 bases lying between them. The count of this clone is one. No antigen is known for it. The starting material was peripheral blood, obtained on day 0 of AZD1222 vaccination. This receptor was identified in an adult in good health. The chain combines TRBV7-9 with TRBJ1-5, with D possibly matching TRBD1 (5 bases). CDR3 region: CASSPAGVQPQHF. CDR3 DNA sequence: TGTGCCAGCAGCCCGGCGGGGGTTCAGCCCCAGCATTTT.